Listed below are T cell receptor beta chains from one sample, sequenced in a study of blood T cells in healthy people across ages. TCRdb re-called the 5' RACE reads through MiXCR, storing one row per CDR3 protein. The profile shows around 1.5 million distinct CDR3 sequences, 42% of them singletons. Specimen: blood. All receptors derive from a woman younger than 30 in good health. Both conserved end residues are part of each CDR3. Fields, in order: D gene, clone size, J gene, V gene, CDR3 DNA, CDR3 protein. The D gene is left open where the match is weak. Clone size is not always given. Where it is, it says once, few, many or a class for expanded clones.

NA	many	TRBJ2-3	TRBV20-1	TGCAGTGGACTGTATCTCACAGATACGCAGTATTTT	CSGLYLTDTQYF
NA	many	TRBJ2-6	TRBV5-1	TGCGCCAGCAGCAGCCACGGGGCCAACGTCCTGACTTTC	CASSSHGANVLTF
TRBD2	NA	TRBJ2-3	TRBV7-8	TGTGCCAGCAGTTCCCCAGCCGGGAGGAGCACAGATACGCAGTATTTT	CASSSPAGRSTDTQYF
NA	few	TRBJ1-2	TRBV20-1	TGCAGTGCTAGAGATGTTCAGGGCGGCTATGGCTACACCTTC	CSARDVQGGYGYTF
NA	NA	TRBJ1-5	TRBV20-1	TGCAGTGCCCTAAACCCTAATGAATCGAATCAGCCCCAGCATTTT	CSALNPNESNQPQHF
NA	few	TRBJ2-1	TRBV7-8	TGTGCCAGCAGCTTAGCCTACTCGTCCTCCTACAATGAGCAGTTCTTC	CASSLAYSSSYNEQFF
NA	NA	TRBJ2-5	TRBV20-1	TGCAGTGCTAGAGCGGGAGCAGATGAGCAGTACTTC	CSARAGADEQYF
NA	few	TRBJ1-5	TRBV28	TGTGCCAGCAGTTTGGAGTCCATTAGCAATCAGCCCCAGCATTTT	CASSLESISNQPQHF
TRBD1	NA	TRBJ1-4	TRBV2	TGTGCCGGCACCACGGCACAGGGGGTCGAAAAACTGTTTTTT	CAGTTAQGVEKLFF
TRBD2	few	TRBJ2-3	TRBV29-1	TGCAGCGTTTCAGCGGGGGGGCTTAGTTCAGATACGCAGTATTTT	CSVSAGGLSSDTQYF
NA	NA	TRBJ2-1	TRBV9	TGTGCCAGCAGCGGGGGTTCGGGCAGTGAGCAGTTCTTC	CASSGGSGSEQFF
NA	NA	TRBJ2-3	TRBV19	TGTGCCAGTACCTCAAAGAATCGGGACATAGATACGCAGTATTTT	CASTSKNRDIDTQYF
NA	NA	TRBJ1-4	TRBV27	TGTGCCCGCAGTTTATCCCCGGTGGCAACTAATGAAAAACTGTTTTTT	CARSLSPVATNEKLFF
TRBD1	few	TRBJ2-7	TRBV28	TGTGCCAGCAGGATTGGACAGGGGTCCTACGAGCAGTACTTC	CASRIGQGSYEQYF
NA	NA	TRBJ2-7	TRBV18	TGTGCCAGCTCTCAAGGAGGGAGCACGGTCGAGCAGTACTTC	CASSQGGSTVEQYF
TRBD1	NA	TRBJ2-2	TRBV2	TGTGCCACCTCGCGACAGGGTGACGGGGAGCTGTTTTTT	CATSRQGDGELFF
NA	NA	TRBJ1-2	TRBV5-1	TGCGTCAGCAGCCCGGAGGCGTGGGGCGTCACCTTC	CVSSPEAWGVTF
NA	NA	TRBJ2-7	TRBV10-3	TGTGCCATCAGTGCGGACATTTCCTACGAGCAGTACTTC	CAISADISYEQYF
NA	once	TRBJ1-2	TRBV7-9	TGTGCCAGCAGCTCGGGCCAGCCCCTGAGCGGCTACACCTTC	CASSSGQPLSGYTF
TRBD1	NA	TRBJ2-5	TRBV27	TGTGCCAGCAGACAAACAGGGGGGCAAGAGACCCAGTACTTC	CASRQTGGQETQYF
NA	NA	TRBJ2-1	TRBV13	TGTGCCAGCAGCCTTAATAGCGGTCTTGAGCAGTTCTTC	CASSLNSGLEQFF
NA	few	TRBJ2-3	TRBV28	TGTGCCAGCGGTCCGGGACGGTACACAGATACGCAGTATTTT	CASGPGRYTDTQYF
NA	few	TRBJ2-3	TRBV20-1	TGCAGTGCTAGTTCGCTAGGCCCCGGGGATACGCAGTATTTT	CSASSLGPGDTQYF
NA	NA	TRBJ2-1	TRBV10-3	TGTGCCATCAATGAGTCGGGGCTTTCGTATGAGCAGTTCTTC	CAINESGLSYEQFF
NA	NA	TRBJ2-1	TRBV4-1	TGCGCCAGCAGCCTTCCAGTCAGACGGAGCTCCTACAATGAGCAGTTCTTC	CASSLPVRRSSYNEQFF
NA	few	TRBJ2-5	TRBV9	TGTGCCAGCAGCGTAGGTTTATCGTCGGCCTCCGGAGCGGAGACCCAGTACTTC	CASSVGLSSASGAETQYF
NA	few	TRBJ1-2	TRBV9	TGTGCCAGCAGCGAGCCCGGTGGCTACACCTTC	CASSEPGGYTF
NA	many	TRBJ2-7	TRBV11-2	TGTGCCAGCAGCTTCTTGCGCGAGCAGTACTTC	CASSFLREQYF
NA	many	TRBJ2-1	TRBV7-6	TGTGCCAGCAGCCTGAGTAGGAATGAGCAGTTCTTC	CASSLSRNEQFF